What follows are 16 T cell receptor beta chains derived from one specimen sequenced in a study of blood T cell repertoires in COVID-19. Sequencing used immunoSEQ multiplex PCR; TCRdb keeps in-frame clones, though not all of them. The sample holds about 140,000 clones, 85% seen once. The sequencing sample was made of peripheral blood. The receptor source for this set is a human donor with acute or convalescent COVID-19. The donor label of this sample is uncertain.

The rearrangement links TRBV7-2 to TRBJ2-1; D is perhaps TRBD1 (5 bases). Germline CDR1 reads SGHTA; CDR2 reads FQGNSA. The germline V and J ends were trimmed by 3 bases and 8 bases, with 20 bases remaining between them. The CDR3 has 16 residues. The CDR3 loop is CASSFKRDIRGYEQFF. The CDR3, as DNA: TGTGCCAGCAGCTTTAAACGAGACATAAGGGGATATGAGCAGTTCTTC.

The genes are TRBV5-6 and TRBJ1-1, with 8 positions matching TRBD1. Trimming cost V 4 bases and J 7 bases; bases outside gene matches: 9. This CDR3 region has 14 residues. Germline V gives CDR1 SGHDT, CDR2 YYEEEE. CDR3 sequence reads: CASSPTGAPDEAFF. The CDR3, as DNA: TGTGCCAGCAGCCCGACAGGGGCTCCTGATGAAGCTTTCTTT.

DNA for the CDR3: TGTGCCAGCAGCATGTGGGCGCGAAGCGGGAGGGCCACGGGCACAGATACGCAGTATTTT. Translated, it gives CASSMWARSGRATGTDTQYF. The J gene is TRBJ2-3, the V gene TRBV7-9; TRBD2 matches at 10 bases. The CDR3 extends over 20 amino acids. V gave up 5 bases and J gave up 1 base; unmatched junction bases: 18. Per germline, CDR1 SEHNR and CDR2 FQNEAQ (reference sequence).

The chain has TRBV11-3 and TRBJ2-3; 7 bases are shared with TRBD2. CDR3 length: 16 amino acids. The trim removed 2 bases at V and 2 bases at J, leaving 7 bases unmatched. Germline values: CDR1 SGHNT, CDR2 YENEEA. The CDR3 is CASSLSWGGVTDTQYF. The DNA for the CDR3 is TGTGCCAGCAGCTTATCGTGGGGGGGGGTCACAGATACGCAGTATTTT.

The chain carries TRBV5-1 and TRBJ1-4, with D unresolved. The length of the CDR3 is 15 residues. Germline CDR1 reads SGHRS; CDR2 reads YFSETQ. Trimming took 5 bases from V and 0 from J, leaving 11 bases between them. The CDR3 loop is CASRPNLATNEKLFF. The CDR3 bases are TGCGCCAGCAGGCCCAACTTAGCAACTAATGAAAAACTGTTTTTT.

This chain uses TRBV21-1 with TRBJ2-7; the D call of TRBD1 is as the table states it, not checked on the DNA. TRBV21-1 is a listed pseudogene. CDR3 length: 15 residues. The CDR3 region has the DNA TGTGCCAGCAGCAAAGGCAGGGACAGGGATAACGAGCAGTACGTC. Translation gives CASSKGRDRDNEQYV.

This rearrangement joins TRBV9 to TRBJ1-2, with 7 bases aligning to TRBD1. V shed 0 bases, J shed 4 bases, and the junction held 6 bases outside the gene matches. The CDR3 has 15 amino acids. The germline V gene encodes CDR1 SGDLS and CDR2 YYNGEE. CDR3 amino acids: CASSVDRTGLYGYTF. The CDR3 DNA reads as TGTGCCAGCAGCGTAGATAGGACAGGCCTCTATGGCTACACCTTC.

The chain recombines TRBV11-2 with TRBJ2-7, with 7 bases lining up with TRBD1. The V and J ends lost 5 bases and 4 bases, in that order; junction bases with no gene match: 5. This CDR3 has 13 amino acids. From germline, CDR1 is SGHAT and CDR2 FQNNGV. For the CDR3, the DNA is TGTGCCAGCAGCACCAACAGGGGTTACGAGCAGTACTTC. Its protein product is CASSTNRGYEQYF.

The chain carries TRBV2 and TRBJ1-6; 7 bases align to TRBD1. The germline gives CDR1 SNHLY, CDR2 FYNNEI. The CDR3 consists of 15 residues. The trim removed 10 bases at V and 4 bases at J, leaving 10 bases unmatched. CDR3 in DNA: TGTGCCATCCGACAGGGTCAGGGATATAATTCACCCCTCCACTTT. Translation gives CAIRQGQGYNSPLHF. Full variable domain (rest looked up from reference TRBV2 and TRBJ1-6): EPEVTQTPSHQVTQMGQEVILRCVPISNHLYFYWYRQILGQKVEFLVSFYNNEISEKSEIFDDQFSVERPDGSNFTLKIRSTKLEDSAMYFCAIRQGQGYNSPLHFGNGTRLTVT.

The V and J genes are TRBV2 and TRBJ1-1; D unresolved. Germline V gene data show CDR1 as SNHLY and CDR2 as FYNNEI. Trimming cost V 7 bases and J 2 bases, with 11 bases left between them. This CDR3 is built from 13 residues. The DNA for the CDR3 is TGTGCCAGCACCGGCGGTTATAACACTGAAGCTTTCTTT. It yields the protein CASTGGYNTEAFF. Complete variable domain (other parts from reference TRBV2 and TRBJ1-1): EPEVTQTPSHQVTQMGQEVILRCVPISNHLYFYWYRQILGQKVEFLVSFYNNEISEKSEIFDDQFSVERPDGSNFTLKIRSTKLEDSAMYFCASTGGYNTEAFFGQGTRLTVV.

CDR3 sequence (DNA): TGTGCCAGCAGTTACGCTGAGGACTCCCCGCGGGGAGAGACCCAGTACTTC. It codes for CASSYAEDSPRGETQYF. The gene calls are TRBV6-2 or TRBV6-3 and TRBJ2-5, with TRBD2 as a possible D gene (6 bases). The germline V and J ends were trimmed by 2 bases and 4 bases, with 20 bases remaining between them. The germline gives CDR1 MNHEY, CDR2 SVGEGT. CDR3 size: 17 residues.

This sequence joins TRBV20-1 and TRBJ1-1; D is uncertain. The germline V gene has CDR1 DFQATT and CDR2 SNEGSKA (reference sequence). The CDR3 covers 11 residues. CDR3 DNA: TGCAGACCCACTATGGGTGGAGGAGCTTTCTTT. Its protein is CRPTMGGGAFF.

This chain uses TRBV7-2 with TRBJ1-2, with D maybe TRBD1 (5 bases). The CDR3 extends over 14 amino acids. From germline, CDR1 is SGHTA and CDR2 FQGNSA. The V end was cut by 5 bases, the J end by 7 bases, with 17 bases between. The CDR3 loop is CASSPRQGGIGYTF. In nucleotides, the CDR3 is TGTGCCAGCAGCCCACGGCAGGGCGGGATTGGCTACACCTTC.

The gene calls are TRBV30 and TRBJ2-7; 11 nucleotides line up with TRBD2. Germline lookup yields CDR1 GTSNPN and CDR2 SVGIG (reference sequence). J lost 7 bases, V lost 3 bases, and 11 bases had no gene match. This CDR3 region has 15 residues. This CDR3 is CAWRLAGASGWEQYF. The CDR3 DNA is TGTGCCTGGAGACTAGCGGGGGCCTCCGGTTGGGAGCAGTACTTC. The whole variable domain, filled in from reference TRBV30 and TRBJ2-7, reads SQTIHQWPATLVQPVGSPLSLECTVEGTSNPNLYWYRQAAGRGLQLLFYSVGIGQISSEVPQNLSASRPQDRQFILSSKKLLLSDSGFYLCAWRLAGASGWEQYFGPGTRLTVT.

This clone has a single count. The chain employs TRBV28 and TRBJ1-5, with 9 bases fitting TRBD1. This CDR3 contains 15 residues. The V and J ends lost 6 bases and 7 bases, in that order; junction bases with no gene match: 10. Germline V gene sequence: CDR1 MDHEN, CDR2 SYDVKM. CDR3 sequence: CASRPRDRVAQPQHF. As DNA, the CDR3 is TGTGCCAGCAGACCCCGGGACAGGGTCGCGCAGCCCCAGCATTTT.

This chain joins TRBV10-3 and TRBJ2-7, with 9 nucleotides matching TRBD1. This CDR3 region has 12 residues. The J segment lost 6 bases and the V segment lost 6 bases, leaving 3 bases of the junction unmatched. The germline CDR1 and CDR2 sequences are ENHRY and SYGVKD. The CDR3 loop reads CAIRGTGSEQYV. Written as DNA, the CDR3 is TGTGCCATCAGAGGGACAGGGTCCGAGCAGTACGTC.